Sequencing of this T cell receptor (beta chain) was carried out in a study of T cell responses to AZD1222 COVID-19 vaccine. Assay: immunoSEQ multiplex PCR; the TCRdb copy retains only in-frame clones and omits some. The sample yields 80,000 to 100,000 clones, 86% seen once. With regard to this clone: The antigen is undetermined.

Study results and limitations: CD4 TCRs covered the whole spike, strongest at regions 160-218 and 743-854. Receipt of two AZD1222 doses was followed by a rise in Spike-specific TCR breadth and depth.

The germline V gene has CDR1 MNHNS and CDR2 SASEGT. With 4 bases removed from V and 4 bases from J, the gap between germline ends came to 20 bases. This CDR3 is built from 17 residues. The chain couples TRBV6-1 to TRBJ1-5; D is perhaps TRBD1 (5 bases). The starting material was peripheral blood, obtained on day 0 of AZD1222 vaccination. The sequence derives from an adult in good health. The CDR3 sequence: CASSGPTGPWMNQPQHF. CDR3 nucleotide sequence: TGTGCCAGCAGTGGCCCAACAGGTCCGTGGATGAATCAGCCCCAGCATTTT.